This T cell receptor beta chain was recorded in a study of identifying expanded T cells in peripheral blood. Whole-study results and caveats: Differentially abundant clones: about 1.1 between replicates, 15 to 17 at 2 to 3 weeks, over 18 at four.

Measured with immunoSEQ multiplex PCR; TCRdb has only the in-frame clones, and not every one. The table includes 120,000 or so clones, about 80% detected once. CDR3 length equals 13 residues. Germline V gene data show CDR1 as SQVTM and CDR2 as ANQGSEA. Trimming cost V 7 bases and J 5 bases; bases outside gene matches: 8. This clone has only a few counts. Antigen unknown. This chain uses TRBV29-1 with TRBJ1-5; TRBD1 agrees at 7 bases. This receptor was taken from a person aged 18 to 75 in good health. Sequencing was carried out using blood. The CDR3: CSGSQGRDQPQHF. CDR3 DNA sequence: TGCAGCGGATCACAGGGGAGGGATCAGCCCCAGCATTTT.